The rows below give T cell receptor beta chains drawn from one sample of a study of CD8 T cells in ankylosing spondylitis. From the 5' RACE reads, TCRdb called clonotypes with MiXCR, one entry per CDR3 protein. This sample yields about 310,000 distinct CDR3 sequences, of which around 21% are seen a single time; approximately 3.7% belongs to the top ten. Material: blood, either unsorted or a sorted T cell fraction (not recorded which). These receptors originate from a female donor with ankylosing spondylitis or in good health (not recorded which). Both conserved end residues are part of each CDR3. D genes are given only for firm matches. Rows give clone size only sometimes, using once, few, many, or a class for an expanded clone.

CDR3 protein: CSVPGQLNTEAFF; CDR3 DNA: TGCAGCGTTCCGGGACAGTTGAACACTGAAGCTTTCTTT; V gene: TRBV29-1; clone size: many; D gene: TRBD1; J gene: TRBJ1-1
CDR3 protein: CASQQESTYEQYF; CDR3 DNA: TGTGCCAGTCAACAGGAGAGTACGTACGAGCAGTACTTC; V gene: TRBV6-1; clone size: .; D gene: .; J gene: TRBJ2-7
CDR3 protein: CASSSERGRDGYTF; CDR3 DNA: TGTGCCAGCAGCTCCGAGAGGGGAAGGGATGGCTACACCTTC; V gene: TRBV7-2; clone size: .; D gene: .; J gene: TRBJ1-2
CDR3 protein: CSDSESYNEQFF; CDR3 DNA: TGCAGCGATAGCGAATCCTACAATGAGCAGTTCTTC; V gene: TRBV29-1; clone size: few; D gene: .; J gene: TRBJ2-1
CDR3 protein: CASRPSTGISTDTQYF; CDR3 DNA: TGTGCCAGCAGACCCTCAACAGGGATTAGCACAGATACGCAGTATTTT; V gene: TRBV12-3/TRBV12-4; clone size: .; D gene: .; J gene: TRBJ2-3
CDR3 protein: CASSLDRTKAF; CDR3 DNA: TGTGCCAGCAGCTTAGACAGGACTAAGGCTTTC; V gene: TRBV7-8; clone size: .; D gene: .; J gene: TRBJ2-1
CDR3 protein: CASSPDLESTDTQYF; CDR3 DNA: TGTGCCAGCAGCCCCGACCTTGAGAGCACAGATACGCAGTATTTT; V gene: TRBV7-2; clone size: few; D gene: .; J gene: TRBJ2-3
CDR3 protein: CASSYLGGRRTYNEQFF; CDR3 DNA: TGTGCCAGCAGTTACTTGGGAGGGCGAAGGACCTACAATGAGCAGTTCTTC; V gene: TRBV6-2/TRBV6-3; clone size: few; D gene: TRBD2; J gene: TRBJ2-1
CDR3 protein: CASSSPERAKNIQYF; CDR3 DNA: TGTGCCAGCAGTTCCCCCGAGAGAGCCAAAAACATTCAGTACTTC; V gene: TRBV28; clone size: .; D gene: .; J gene: TRBJ2-4
CDR3 protein: CATSVGTPLPYEQYF; CDR3 DNA: TGTGCCACCAGTGTTGGGACCCCTCTCCCATACGAGCAGTACTTC; V gene: TRBV24-1; clone size: few; D gene: .; J gene: TRBJ2-7
CDR3 protein: CASSQEWDRFSYEQYF; CDR3 DNA: TGCGCCAGCAGCCAAGAATGGGACAGGTTTTCCTACGAGCAGTACTTC; V gene: TRBV4-3; clone size: .; D gene: TRBD1; J gene: TRBJ2-7